This TCR beta chain is from a study of regulatory T cells in long-lasting Graves disease. Broader study findings: Accuracy may have been reduced by the small sample size.

This CDR3 comprises 15 residues. Trimming cost V 2 bases and J 4 bases, with 14 bases left between them. The V gene's germline CDR1 is MDHEN and CDR2 SYDVKM. Sequencing libraries for TCR beta were prepared with iRepertoire HTBI primers and Arm-PCR of CDR3 regions. TCRdb fed the multiplex PCR reads into MiXCR, producing one record per CDR3 protein. The sample holds over 450,000 distinct CDR3 sequences; roughly 21% are singletons and the top ten take around 7%. This clonotype was detected ten times or more. The antigen remains unidentified. Regarding time point: persistent/refractory GD, antithyroid drugs over 5 years with positive TRAb. Making the TCR library involved RNA that had been extracted from PBMCs. By American Thyroid Association guidelines, Graves' disease was diagnosed in the cohort. Enrollment of patients was through an endocrinology department in Xi'an, China. With EDTA tubes as the receptacles, about 9.2 milliliters of peripheral blood were drawn.

The source is a female donor with Graves disease. The chain links TRBV28 to TRBJ1-2; weak D call: TRBD1 (6 bases). Sequencing used peripheral blood mononuclear cells (PBMCs), obtained when the disease was refractory, from a patient treated with antithyroid drugs. The CDR3 DNA is TGTGCCAGCAGTTTAAGGGGGGGGGGTCTCTATGGCTACACCTTC. Translating gives CASSLRGGGLYGYTF.